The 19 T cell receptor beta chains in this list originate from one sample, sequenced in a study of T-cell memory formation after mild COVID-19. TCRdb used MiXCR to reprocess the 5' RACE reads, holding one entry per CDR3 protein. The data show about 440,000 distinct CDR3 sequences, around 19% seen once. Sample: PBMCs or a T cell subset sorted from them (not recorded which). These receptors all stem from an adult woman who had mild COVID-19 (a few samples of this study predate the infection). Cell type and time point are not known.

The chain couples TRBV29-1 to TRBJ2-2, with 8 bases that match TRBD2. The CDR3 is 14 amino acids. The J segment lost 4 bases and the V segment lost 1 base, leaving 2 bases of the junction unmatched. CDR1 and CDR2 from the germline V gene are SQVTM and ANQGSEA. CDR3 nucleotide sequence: TGCAGCGTTGAAGGGGGGACTAGCACCGGGGAGCTGTTTTTT. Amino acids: CSVEGGTSTGELFF.

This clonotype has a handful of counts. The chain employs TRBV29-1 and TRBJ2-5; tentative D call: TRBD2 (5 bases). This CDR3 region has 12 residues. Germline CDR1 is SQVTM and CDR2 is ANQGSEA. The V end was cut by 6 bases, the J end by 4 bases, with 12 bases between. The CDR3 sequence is CSVTTTGETQYF. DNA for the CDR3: TGCAGCGTGACGACTACTGGAGAGACCCAGTACTTC.

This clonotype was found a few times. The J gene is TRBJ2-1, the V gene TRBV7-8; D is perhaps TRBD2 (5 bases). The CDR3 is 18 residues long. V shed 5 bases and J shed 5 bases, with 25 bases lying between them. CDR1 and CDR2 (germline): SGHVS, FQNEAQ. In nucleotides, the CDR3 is TGTGCCAGCAGCAGACCCCTTTGGCGGGCTAAGGAAGACAATGAGCAGTTCTTC. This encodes CASSRPLWRAKEDNEQFF. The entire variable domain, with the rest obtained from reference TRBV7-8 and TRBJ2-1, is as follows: GAGVSQSPRYKVAKRGQDVALRCDPISGHVSLFWYQQALGQGPEFLTYFQNEAQLDKSGLPSDRFFAERPEGSVSTLKIQRTQQEDSAVYLCASSRPLWRAKEDNEQFFGPGTRLTVL.

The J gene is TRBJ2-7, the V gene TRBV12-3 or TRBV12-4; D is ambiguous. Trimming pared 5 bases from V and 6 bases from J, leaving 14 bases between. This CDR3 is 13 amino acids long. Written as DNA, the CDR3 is TGTGCCAGCAGTGTACAACAACCCACCGAGCAGTACTTC. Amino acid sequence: CASSVQQPTEQYF.

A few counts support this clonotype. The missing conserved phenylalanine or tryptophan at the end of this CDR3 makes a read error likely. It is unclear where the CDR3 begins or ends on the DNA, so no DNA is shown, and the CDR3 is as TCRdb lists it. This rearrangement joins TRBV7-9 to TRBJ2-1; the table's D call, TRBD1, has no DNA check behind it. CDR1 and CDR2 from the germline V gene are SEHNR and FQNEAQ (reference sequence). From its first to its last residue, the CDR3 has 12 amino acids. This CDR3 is CASSAGMGAFVV.

CDR3 in amino acids: CASSQQVMNTEAFF. The CDR3 coding sequence is TGCGCCAGCAGCCAACAGGTAATGAACACTGAAGCTTTCTTT. The J gene is TRBJ1-1, the V gene TRBV4-1; D uncertain. The CDR3 runs 14 residues. Trimming pared 2 bases from V and 0 bases from J, leaving 7 bases between. The V gene's germline CDR1 is MGHRA and CDR2 YSYEKL.

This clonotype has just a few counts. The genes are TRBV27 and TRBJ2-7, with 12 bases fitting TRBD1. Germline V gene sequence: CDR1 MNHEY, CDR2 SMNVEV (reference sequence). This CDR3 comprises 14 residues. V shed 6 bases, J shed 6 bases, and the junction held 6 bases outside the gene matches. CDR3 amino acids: CASRTGTGGGEQYF. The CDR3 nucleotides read TGTGCCAGCAGGACCGGGACAGGGGGCGGCGAGCAGTACTTC.

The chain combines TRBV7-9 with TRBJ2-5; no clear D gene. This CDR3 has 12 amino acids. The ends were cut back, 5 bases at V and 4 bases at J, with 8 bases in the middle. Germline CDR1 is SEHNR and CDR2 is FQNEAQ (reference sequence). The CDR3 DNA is TGTGCCAGCAGCGGCCCGGGAGAGACCCAGTACTTC. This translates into CASSGPGETQYF.

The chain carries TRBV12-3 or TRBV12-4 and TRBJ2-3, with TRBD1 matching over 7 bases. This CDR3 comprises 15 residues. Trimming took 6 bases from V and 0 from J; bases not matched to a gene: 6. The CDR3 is CASRPGQPSTDTQYF. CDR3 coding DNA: TGTGCCAGCAGGCCGGGACAGCCCAGCACAGATACGCAGTATTTT.

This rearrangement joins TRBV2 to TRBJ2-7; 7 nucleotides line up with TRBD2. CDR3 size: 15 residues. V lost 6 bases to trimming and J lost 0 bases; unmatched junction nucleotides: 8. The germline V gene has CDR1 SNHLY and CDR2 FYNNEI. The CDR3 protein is CASRSWAGVSYEQYF. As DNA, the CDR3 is TGTGCCAGCAGGAGCTGGGCGGGGGTCTCCTACGAGCAGTACTTC.

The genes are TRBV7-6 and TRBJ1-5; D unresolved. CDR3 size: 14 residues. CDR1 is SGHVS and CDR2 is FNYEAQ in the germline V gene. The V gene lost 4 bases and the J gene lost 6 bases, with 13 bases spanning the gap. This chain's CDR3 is CASSSGLGSQPQHF. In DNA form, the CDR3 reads TGTGCCAGCAGCTCCGGCCTGGGCTCTCAGCCCCAGCATTTT.

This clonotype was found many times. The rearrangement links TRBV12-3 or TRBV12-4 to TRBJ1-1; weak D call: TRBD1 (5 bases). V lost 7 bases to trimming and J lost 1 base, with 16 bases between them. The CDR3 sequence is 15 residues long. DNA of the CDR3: TGTGCCAGCACCCCCCCGTTAGGGGCGAACACTGAAGCTTTCTTT. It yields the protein CASTPPLGANTEAFF.

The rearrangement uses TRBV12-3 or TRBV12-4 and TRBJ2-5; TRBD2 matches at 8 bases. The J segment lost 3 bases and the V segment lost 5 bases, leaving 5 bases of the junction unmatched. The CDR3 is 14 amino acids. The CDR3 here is CASSITSGKETQYF. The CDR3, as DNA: TGTGCCAGCAGTATTACTAGCGGTAAAGAGACCCAGTACTTC.

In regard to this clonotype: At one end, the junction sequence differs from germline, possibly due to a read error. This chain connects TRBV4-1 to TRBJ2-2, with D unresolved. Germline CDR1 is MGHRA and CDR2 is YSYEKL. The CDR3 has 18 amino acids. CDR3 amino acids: CASSTKSQRTRNPGELFF. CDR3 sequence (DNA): TGCGCCAGCAGCACCAAGAGTCAGAGGACCCGGAACCCCGGGGAGCTGTTTTTT.

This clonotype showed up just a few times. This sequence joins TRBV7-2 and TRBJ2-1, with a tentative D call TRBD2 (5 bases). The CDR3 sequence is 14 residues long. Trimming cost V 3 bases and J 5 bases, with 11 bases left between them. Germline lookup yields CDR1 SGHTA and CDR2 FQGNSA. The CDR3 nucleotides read TGTGCCAGCAGCTTCCGGGGATCTCACAATGAGCAGTTCTTC. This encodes CASSFRGSHNEQFF. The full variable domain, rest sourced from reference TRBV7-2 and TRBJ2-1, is GAGVSQSPSNKVTEKGKDVELRCDPISGHTALYWYRQSLGQGLEFLIYFQGNSAPDKSGLPSDRFSAERTGGSVSTLTIQRTQQEDSAVYLCASSFRGSHNEQFFGPGTRLTVL.

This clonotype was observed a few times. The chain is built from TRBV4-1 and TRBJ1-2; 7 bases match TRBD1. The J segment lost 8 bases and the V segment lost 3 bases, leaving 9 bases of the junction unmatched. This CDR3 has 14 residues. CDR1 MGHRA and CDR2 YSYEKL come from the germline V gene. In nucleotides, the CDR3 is TGCGCCAGCAGCCAGTTAGAGGGGGCGCGAGGCTACACCTTC. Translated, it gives CASSQLEGARGYTF.

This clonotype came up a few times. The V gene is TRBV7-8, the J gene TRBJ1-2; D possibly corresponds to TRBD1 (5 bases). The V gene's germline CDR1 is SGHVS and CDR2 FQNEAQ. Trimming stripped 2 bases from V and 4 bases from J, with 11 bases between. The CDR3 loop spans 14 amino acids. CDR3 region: CASSLSGGPYGYTF. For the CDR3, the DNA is TGTGCCAGCAGCTTATCGGGGGGTCCCTATGGCTACACCTTC. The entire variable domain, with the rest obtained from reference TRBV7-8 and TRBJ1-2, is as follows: GAGVSQSPRYKVAKRGQDVALRCDPISGHVSLFWYQQALGQGPEFLTYFQNEAQLDKSGLPSDRFFAERPEGSVSTLKIQRTQQEDSAVYLCASSLSGGPYGYTFGSGTRLTVV.

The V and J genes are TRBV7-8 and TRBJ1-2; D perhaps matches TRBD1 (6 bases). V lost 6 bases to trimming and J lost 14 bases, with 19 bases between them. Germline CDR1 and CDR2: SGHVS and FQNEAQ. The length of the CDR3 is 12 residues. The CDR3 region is CASSIQGGSCTF. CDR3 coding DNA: TGTGCCAGCAGTATACAGGGTGGCTCATGTACCTTC.

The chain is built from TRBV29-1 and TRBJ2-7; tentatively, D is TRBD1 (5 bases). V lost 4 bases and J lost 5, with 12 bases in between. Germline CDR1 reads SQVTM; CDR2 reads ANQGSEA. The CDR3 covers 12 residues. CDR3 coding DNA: TGCAGCGTTGTCGGCAGGGTCAACGAGCAGTACTTC. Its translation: CSVVGRVNEQYF.